This T cell receptor beta chain was profiled in a study of beta chain features in type 1 diabetes. This clone turned up a few times. All of the isolated RNA was reverse transcribed, so expressed TCRB transcripts were sequenced. TCRdb's copy holds only in-frame clones and misses some; the assay was immunoSEQ multiplex PCR. The sample holds more than 300,000 clones, roughly 15% seen once. CD45RO/CCR7/CD25/CD127/CD95/CD27 sorting isolated CD4+ naive, central memory, regulatory and stem cell-like memory cells. This CDR3 spans 14 amino acids. Germline V CDR1 and CDR2: SGHDN, FVKESK. V dropped 0 bases and J dropped 6; count of bases not matched to a gene: 3.

The clonotype was recovered from a young woman in good health. Sequenced input: naive CD4+ T cells from blood. The chain has TRBV14 and TRBJ2-5; 8 nucleotides match TRBD1. CDR3 loop: CASSQDGRGQTQYF. CDR3 coding DNA: TGTGCCAGCAGCCAAGATGGCAGGGGGCAGACCCAGTACTTC.